This TCR beta chain was sequenced in a study of CD8 T cells in ankylosing spondylitis. The germline CDR1 and CDR2 sequences are LGHDT and YNNKEL (reference sequence). V shed 2 bases and J shed 8 bases, with 9 bases lying between them. There are 12 residues in the CDR3. By quantitative 5'-RACE with molecular barcodes, the TCR beta libraries were made. TCRdb analysed the 5' RACE reads with MiXCR anew, one entry per CDR3 protein. This sample yields some 200,000 distinct CDR3 sequences, of which around 13% are seen a single time; approximately 16% belongs to the top ten. In regard to this clonotype: The antigen remains unidentified.

Study-level results: In ankylosing spondylitis blood, a motif of several highly homologous TCR beta variants appeared characteristic.

The TCR originated in a male donor with ankylosing spondylitis or in good health (not recorded which). The chain has TRBV3-1 and TRBJ1-2; TRBD1 might be the D (5 bases). The sample consisted of blood, either unsorted or a sorted T cell fraction (not recorded which). The CDR3 loop is CASSQWGDGYTF. The CDR3 region has the DNA TGTGCCAGCAGCCAATGGGGCGACGGCTACACCTTC.